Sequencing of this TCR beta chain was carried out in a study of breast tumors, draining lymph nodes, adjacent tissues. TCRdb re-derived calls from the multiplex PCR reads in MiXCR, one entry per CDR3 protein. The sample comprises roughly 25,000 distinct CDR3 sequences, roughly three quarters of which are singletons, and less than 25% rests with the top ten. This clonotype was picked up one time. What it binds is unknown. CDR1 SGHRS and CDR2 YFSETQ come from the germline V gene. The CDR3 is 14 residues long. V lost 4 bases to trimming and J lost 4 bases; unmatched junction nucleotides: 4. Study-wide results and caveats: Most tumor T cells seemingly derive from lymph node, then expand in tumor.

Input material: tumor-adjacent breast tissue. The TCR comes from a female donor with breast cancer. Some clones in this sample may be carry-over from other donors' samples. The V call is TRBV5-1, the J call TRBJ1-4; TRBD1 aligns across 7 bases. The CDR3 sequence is CASSQTGINEKLFF. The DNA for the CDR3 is TGCGCCAGCAGCCAGACAGGGATTAATGAAAAACTGTTTTTT.